Sequencing of this T cell receptor beta chain was carried out in a study of shared clonotypes between healthy human individuals. Whole-study findings and limits: Naive CD4 clonotypes overlapped across a handful of donors at 4.5% to 5.5%. Depth was large, yet rarefaction showed that sorted-subset sequencing was incomplete.

Of note for this clone: Its antigen is still unknown.

This CDR3 region has 12 residues. V was clipped by 6 bases and J by 6 bases; unmatched bases: 1. CDR1 is SQVTM, CDR2 ANQGSEA, per germline. Sorted-subset replicate PCRs used 200 ng DNA, approximately 33,000 T cell genomes. Generated by immunoSEQ multiplex PCR, the TCRdb table keeps only in-frame clones and is missing some. The sample carries about 800,000 clones, 96% recorded once. CD8 cells classed as naive were CD45RO-negative and positively selected for CCR7, excluding terminally differentiated effector memory CD45RA+ cells. The study enrolled healthy HIV-negative adults without recent acute infections or vaccinations as donors.

This clonotype originated in a man aged 25-40 years in good health. The V call is TRBV29-1, the J call TRBJ2-5, with 13 nucleotides matching TRBD2. The material sequenced was naive CD8+ T cells sorted from blood. CDR3 in amino acids: CSVLAGGKTQYF. In nucleotides, the CDR3 is TGCAGCGTACTAGCGGGAGGGAAGACCCAGTACTTC.